The clone carrying this TCR beta chain was counted only a few times. Antigen: not known. Healthy bone marrow donors made up the cohort. With 60 Vbeta and 13 Jbeta primers, the PCR was carried out. Original data processing: In a later analysis, of roughly 83 million unique beta chains, roughly 10 million appeared in at least two donors. Data came from immunoSEQ multiplex PCR; TCRdb stores just in-frame clones and leaves some out. The V and J calls and clone size come from that table; D and trimming were worked out from the DNA. The sample shows some 150,000 clones, 71% of them seen only once. The data were obtained in a study of cytomegalovirus exposure and HLA in healthy donors. Study-wide context: The study placed about 86% of its approximately 400 genotyped donors in the Caucasian-associated ancestry cluster. Points from the study as a whole: It was reported that TCR beta sequences correctly inferred the HLA-A and HLA-B alleles for most subjects.

The CDR3 loop spans 13 amino acids. Germline CDR1 reads SGDLS; CDR2 reads YYNGEE. Trimming removed 6 bases from V and 1 base from J, with 10 bases in between. Sequenced input: PBMCs. The clonotype comes from a woman under 40 in good health and CMV-seronegative. The chain is built from TRBV9 and TRBJ1-2, with D unresolved. The CDR3 bases are TGTGCCAGCATTGGGGAGAATAACTATGGCTACACCTTC. Translation gives CASIGENNYGYTF.